Included here is one TCR beta chain sequence, with context. Its cognate antigen is unknown. The source of the sample is a study of OX40 agonist ivuxolimab in advanced cancers. On the study more broadly: Partial responses occurred in three patients (one hepatocellular carcinoma, two cutaneous melanoma).

Study-level points and caveats: In CD8+ T cells, expanded clones were on average more numerous than in CD4+. In the expanded peripheral T cells, antigen specificity was never determined. At 0.1 to 3.0 mg/kg, CD4+ and CD8+ blood T cells expanded clonally by week 6.

V was clipped by 5 bases and J by 3 bases; unmatched bases: 1. CDR1 is MNHEY and CDR2 is SVGAGI in the germline V gene. The CDR3 has 13 residues. Using immunoSEQ multiplex PCR, the repertoire was profiled, and TCRdb retains in-frame clones only, with some absent. The sample has some 62,000 clones; more than 90% are singletons. The material was CD4+ or CD8+ T cells sorted from blood, obtained in a trial of the OX40 agonist ivuxolimab. The rearrangement links TRBV6-5 to TRBJ2-1, with 7 bases matching TRBD1. The sequence came from an adult with an advanced solid tumor such as melanoma, head and neck, liver or kidney cancer. CDR3 sequence reads: CASSRDSYNEQFF. CDR3 nucleotide sequence: TGTGCCAGCAGTCGGGACAGCTACAATGAGCAGTTCTTC.